A single sample is the source of the 2 T cell receptor beta chains below, sequenced in a study of T-cell reconstitution after alpha-beta-depleted transplantation in children. The TCRbeta library was prepared with unique molecular identifiers. TCRdb reprocessed the PCR reads via MiXCR and lists one record per CDR3 protein. Among 350,000 to 500,000 distinct CDR3 sequences listed, about 45% were seen once. The sample in question was PBMCs, obtained before TCRalphabeta/CD19-depleted stem cell transplant. These receptors all come from a girl aged 2 to 9 with aplastic anemia, due to receive a stem cell transplant.

This chain links TRBV20-1 with TRBJ2-2, with D tentatively TRBD2 (6 bases). Per the germline V gene, CDR1 is DFQATT and CDR2 is SNEGSKA (reference sequence). V lost 7 bases to trimming and J lost 6 bases, with 15 bases between them. The CDR3 covers 13 residues. The CDR3 bases are TGCAGTGTTCCCGGGAGAGGGGCCGGGGAGCTGTTTTTT. It is translated as CSVPGRGAGELFF.

V and J are TRBV7-2 and TRBJ2-7, with 8 bases fitting TRBD1. CDR3 length equals 14 residues. CDR1 is SGHTA, CDR2 FQGNSA, per germline. J was trimmed by 7 bases and V by 3 bases; bases with no gene match: 8. As DNA, the CDR3 is TGTGCCAGCAGCTTTGCGACAGGGGTAAGGGAGCAGTACTTC. This encodes CASSFATGVREQYF.